These 28 T cell receptor beta chains were sequenced from one sample in a study of OX40 agonist ivuxolimab in advanced cancers. Using immunoSEQ multiplex PCR, the repertoire was profiled, and TCRdb retains in-frame clones only, with some absent. The repertoire holds 72,000 or so clones, with more than 80% as singletons. The starting material was CD4+ or CD8+ T cells sorted from blood, obtained in a trial of the OX40 agonist ivuxolimab. The origin of the receptors is an adult with an advanced solid tumor such as melanoma, head and neck, liver or kidney cancer.

The CDR3 DNA sequence: TGTGCCAGCAGCTTCTCTTTAGCGAACACTGAAGCTTTCTTT. Translation: CASSFSLANTEAFF. This chain joins TRBV5-4 and TRBJ1-1, with no clear D. The germline gives CDR1 SGHNT, CDR2 YYREEE (reference sequence). This CDR3 is built from 14 residues. The germline V and J ends were trimmed by 2 bases and 1 base, with 9 bases remaining between them.

The chain recombines TRBV11-1 with TRBJ2-1, with TRBD1 matching 8 bases. The germline V gene has CDR1 SGHAT and CDR2 FQDESV (reference sequence). V trimming: 5 bases; J trimming: 1 base; junction bases outside the gene matches: 1. This CDR3 spans 14 amino acids. The CDR3 DNA follows: TGTGCCAGCAGCCAGGGGGCGTCCTACAATGAGCAGTTCTTC. This translates into CASSQGASYNEQFF.

The chain employs TRBV6-1 and TRBJ2-5; the D gene is possibly TRBD2 (5 bases). This CDR3 is 12 amino acids long. In germline, CDR1 is MNHNS, CDR2 SASEGT. Between the trimmed V and J ends, which lost 6 bases and 5 bases, there was a span of 10 bases. In nucleotides, the CDR3 is TGTGCCAGCAGCCAGACGGGGGAGACCCAGTACTTC. This gives the protein CASSQTGETQYF.

This clone was detected once. This chain links TRBV18 with TRBJ1-2; D may be TRBD1 (5 bases). From germline, CDR1 is KGHSH and CDR2 LQKENI. Trimming left V 0 bases short and J 0 bases short, with 8 bases between. The CDR3 is 15 amino acids. The CDR3 bases are TGTGCCAGCTCACCACCGGGGGAGTCTAACTATGGCTACACCTTC. This translates into CASSPPGESNYGYTF.

This chain links TRBV4-1 with TRBJ2-6; perhaps TRBD1 as D (5 bases). Trimming took 1 base from V and 0 from J, leaving 19 bases between them. Germline loops: CDR1 MGHRA, CDR2 YSYEKL. The CDR3 contains 20 residues. The CDR3 spells CASSQGSQGFDPSGANVLTF. CDR3 nucleotides: TGCGCCAGCAGCCAAGGGTCCCAGGGTTTCGACCCCTCTGGGGCCAACGTCCTGACTTTC.

The V call is TRBV6-1, the J call TRBJ2-7; 7 positions agree with TRBD1. CDR1 is MNHNS and CDR2 is SASEGT in the germline V gene. This CDR3 is built from 11 residues. The J segment lost 13 bases and the V segment lost 5 bases, leaving 8 bases of the junction unmatched. The CDR3 loop reads CASSYKGAVYV. In DNA, the CDR3 is TGTGCCAGCAGTTACAAGGGGGCGGTATACGTC.

This clone turned up a few times. The chain is built from TRBV5-1 and TRBJ2-7; 9 nucleotides align to TRBD1. CDR1 and CDR2 from the germline V gene are SGHRS and YFSETQ. This CDR3 spans 14 amino acids. V shed 8 bases and J 2 bases; nucleotides not matched to a gene: 8. The DNA for the CDR3 is TGCGCCAGTACTACGGGACAGGGCCCCTACGAGCAGTACTTC. Translation: CASTTGQGPYEQYF. Drawing the rest from reference TRBV5-1 and TRBJ2-7, the complete variable domain is KAGVTQTPRYLIKTRGQQVTLSCSPISGHRSVSWYQQTPGQGLQFLFEYFSETQRNKGNFPGRFSGRQFSNSRSEMNVSTLELGDSALYLCASTTGQGPYEQYFGPGTRLTVT.

The V call is TRBV30, the J call TRBJ2-7, with unresolved D. Germline CDR1 GTSNPN, CDR2 SVGIG (reference sequence). V was pared by 0 bases and J by 1 base, with 10 bases between. The CDR3 contains 14 residues. CDR3 region: CAWSVGDGSYEQYF. Here the CDR3 DNA reads TGTGCCTGGAGTGTAGGCGACGGTTCCTACGAGCAGTACTTC. Based on the CDR3 plus reference TRBV30 and TRBJ2-7, the full variable domain is SQTIHQWPATLVQPVGSPLSLECTVEGTSNPNLYWYRQAAGRGLQLLFYSVGIGQISSEVPQNLSASRPQDRQFILSSKKLLLSDSGFYLCAWSVGDGSYEQYFGPGTRLTVT.

The chain combines TRBV18 with TRBJ2-4; D uncertain. The CDR3 sequence is 11 residues long. Trimming removed 7 bases from V and 6 bases from J, with 7 bases in between. Germline assignment: CDR1 KGHSH and CDR2 LQKENI. CDR3 amino acids: CASLSGNIQYF. DNA for the CDR3: TGTGCCAGCTTATCGGGAAACATTCAGTACTTC.

The rearrangement joins TRBV9 to TRBJ2-6; 10 positions match TRBD1. The CDR3 runs 17 residues. The ends lost 3 bases at V and 0 bases at J; junction bases unmatched: 3. Germline V CDR1 and CDR2: SGDLS, YYNGEE. CDR3 coding DNA: TGTGCCAGCAGCGCCGGGACAGGGGTCTCTGGGGCCAACGTCCTGACTTTC. This translates into CASSAGTGVSGANVLTF.

This clone is a singleton in its sample. The genes are TRBV9 and TRBJ2-3, with 14 bases matching TRBD2. The germline V gene has CDR1 SGDLS and CDR2 YYNGEE. The V gene end was trimmed by 2 bases and the J gene end by 7 bases; junction bases not matched to a gene: 9. The CDR3 contains 17 residues. The DNA of the CDR3 is TGTGCCAGCAGCGTCTCCGGGACTAGCGGGAGTACACATACGCAGTATTTT. This translates into CASSVSGTSGSTHTQYF.

The gene calls are TRBV5-8 and TRBJ1-1, with 9 positions matching TRBD1. CDR3 length equals 15 residues. The V gene's germline CDR1 is SGHTS and CDR2 YDEGEE. Trimming removed 0 bases from V and 5 bases from J; junction bases left unmatched: 5. The CDR3: CASSLAAGTGTEAFF. In DNA form, the CDR3 reads TGTGCCAGCAGCTTGGCGGCAGGGACAGGGACTGAAGCTTTCTTT. Full variable domain (remainder filled in from reference TRBV5-8 and TRBJ1-1): EAGVTQSPTHLIKTRGQQATLRCSPISGHTSVYWYQQALGLGLQFLLWYDEGEERNRGNFPPRFSGRQFPNYSSELNVNALELEDSALYLCASSLAAGTGTEAFFGQGTRLTVV.

The chain combines TRBV7-9 with TRBJ1-2; perhaps TRBD1 as D (5 bases). This CDR3 is built from 14 residues. Trimming pared 3 bases from V and 3 bases from J, leaving 11 bases between. The germline V gene has CDR1 SEHNR and CDR2 FQNEAQ (reference sequence). CDR3 DNA sequence: TGTGCCAGCAGCTTGTCGGGACGGGACTATGGCTACACCTTC. It translates to CASSLSGRDYGYTF.

The rearrangement joins TRBV2 to TRBJ2-7; the D gene is possibly TRBD2 (6 bases). V was clipped by 1 base and J by 1 base, with 11 bases between them. The CDR3 has 15 residues. The V gene's germline CDR1 is SNHLY and CDR2 FYNNEI. CDR3 DNA: TGTGCCAGCAGTGAAGAGGAGGGCAGATCCTACGAGCAGTACTTC. Translating gives CASSEEEGRSYEQYF.

This chain connects TRBV7-9 to TRBJ1-6; TRBD1 matches 7 bases. V lost 5 bases and J lost 3; bases outside the gene matches: 1. Germline-derived CDR1 and CDR2 are SEHNR and FQNEAQ (reference sequence). The length of the CDR3 is 14 residues. The DNA of the CDR3 is TGTGCCAGCAGCCGACAGGGCTATAATTCACCCCTCCACTTT. Translated, it gives CASSRQGYNSPLHF.

This chain joins TRBV5-6 and TRBJ2-1; D is perhaps TRBD2 (5 bases). The CDR3 has 14 residues. The V end lost 5 bases, the J end lost 10 bases, and 19 bases lay between the germline ends. Germline V CDR1 and CDR2: SGHDT, YYEEEE. The CDR3 reads CASRAVGLSAEQFF. Here the CDR3 DNA reads TGTGCCAGCAGAGCGGTTGGACTCTCGGCGGAGCAGTTCTTC.

V gene TRBV4-2 combines with J gene TRBJ2-4; 12 positions match TRBD2. The CDR3 extends over 18 amino acids. The J segment lost 1 base and the V segment lost 4 bases, leaving 8 bases of the junction unmatched. The germline V gene has CDR1 LGHNA and CDR2 YNFKEQ. The chain's CDR3 is CASSPHPGTSGAKNIQYF. The CDR3 nucleotides read TGTGCCAGCAGCCCCCATCCCGGGACTAGCGGGGCCAAAAACATTCAGTACTTC.

The DNA for the CDR3 is TGTGCCAGCTCAAGTCTTCAAGGGGGCAATCAGCCCCAGCATTTT. This codes for CASSSLQGGNQPQHF. The V gene is TRBV18, the J gene TRBJ1-5; tentatively, D is TRBD1 (5 bases). Between the trimmed V and J ends, which lost 5 bases and 2 bases, there was a span of 13 bases. The CDR3 consists of 15 residues. CDR1 KGHSH and CDR2 LQKENI come from the germline V gene.

The rearrangement links TRBV15 to TRBJ2-7; a possible D gene is TRBD1 (5 bases). Germline-derived CDR1 and CDR2 are LNHNV and YYDKDF (reference sequence). The CDR3 extends over 13 amino acids. The V end lost 1 base, the J end lost 4 bases, and 8 bases lay between the germline ends. CDR3 region: CATSRADTYEQYF. CDR3 sequence (DNA): TGTGCCACCAGCAGAGCGGACACATACGAGCAGTACTTC.

The rearrangement links TRBV28 to TRBJ2-7; TRBD2 aligns across 7 bases. The germline gives CDR1 MDHEN, CDR2 SYDVKM. This CDR3 has 15 residues. V shed 6 bases and J 3 bases; nucleotides not matched to a gene: 11. CDR3 region: CASSPPSGGYYEQYF. In DNA form, the CDR3 reads TGTGCCAGCAGCCCCCCTAGCGGAGGGTACTACGAGCAGTACTTC.

The chain employs TRBV19 and TRBJ1-3; no firm D call. The germline gives CDR1 LNHDA, CDR2 SQIVND (reference sequence). Between the trimmed V and J ends, which lost 4 bases and 0 bases, there was a span of 7 bases. CDR3 length: 14 amino acids. CDR3 amino acids: CASSTRRSGNTIYF. In DNA, the CDR3 is TGTGCCAGTAGTACACGGCGCTCTGGAAACACCATATATTTT.

V and J are TRBV19 and TRBJ1-4; D is uncertain. The CDR3 has 15 amino acids. Germline CDR1 reads LNHDA; CDR2 reads SQIVND (reference sequence). Trimming cost V 7 bases and J 8 bases, with 20 bases left between them. The CDR3 spells CASTNRGQNQEKLFF. Here the CDR3 DNA reads TGTGCCAGTACCAACCGCGGCCAGAACCAGGAAAAACTGTTTTTT.

The chain uses TRBV13 and TRBJ2-3, with 8 bases lining up with TRBD2. CDR1 PRHDT and CDR2 FYEKMQ come from the germline V gene (reference sequence). The V gene end was trimmed by 2 bases and the J gene end by 5 bases; junction bases not matched to a gene: 9. CDR3 length: 16 amino acids. The CDR3 coding sequence is TGTGCCAGCAGCTTATCCTCTAGCGGGTACTTAGATACGCAGTATTTT. Residues: CASSLSSSGYLDTQYF.

This chain connects TRBV7-2 to TRBJ1-3; 7 positions agree with TRBD1. The germline CDR1 and CDR2 sequences are SGHTA and FQGNSA. Losses at the gene ends were 4 bases for V and 3 bases for J; bases not matched to a gene: 3. CDR3 length: 14 amino acids. In DNA form, the CDR3 reads TGTGCCAGCAGCTCTAGACAGGGTGGAAACACCATATATTTT. Translated, it gives CASSSRQGGNTIYF.

The rearrangement links TRBV7-2 to TRBJ2-5; D gene uncertain. Germline lookup yields CDR1 SGHTA and CDR2 FQGNSA. This CDR3 spans 16 amino acids. V was trimmed by 2 bases and J by 5 bases, leaving 18 bases between them. CDR3 amino acids: CASSLLGSSRPETQYF. CDR3 in DNA: TGTGCCAGCAGCTTATTAGGGTCAAGTCGGCCGGAGACCCAGTACTTC.

The V call is TRBV7-4, the J call TRBJ1-5; D remains unclear. The CDR3 loop spans 19 amino acids. The V gene lost 4 bases and the J gene lost 3 bases, with 25 bases spanning the gap. Germline assignment: CDR1 SGHVT and CDR2 SQSDAQ. The CDR3 reads CASSCIQVYHASDNQPQHF. CDR3 in DNA: TGTGCCAGCAGCTGCATTCAGGTCTACCATGCTTCTGACAATCAGCCCCAGCATTTT.

The J gene is TRBJ2-7, the V gene TRBV28, with 13 nucleotides matching TRBD2. J was trimmed by 7 bases and V by 7 bases; bases with no gene match: 7. This CDR3 region has 14 residues. Germline V CDR1 and CDR2: MDHEN, SYDVKM. CDR3 in amino acids: CASTKGLAGREQYF. The CDR3 DNA reads as TGTGCCAGCACCAAGGGACTAGCGGGACGTGAGCAGTACTTC.

This chain joins TRBV7-2 and TRBJ2-5, with D possibly called TRBD1 or TRBD2 (6 bases each). CDR1 SGHTA and CDR2 FQGNSA come from the germline V gene. Deletions cut 3 bases from V and 5 bases from J, with 16 bases between. The CDR3 is 15 amino acids. The CDR3 region is CASSLGIGGFETQYF. The CDR3 nucleotides read TGTGCCAGCAGCTTGGGGATAGGGGGGTTTGAGACCCAGTACTTC.